The present T cell receptor (beta chain) was sequenced within a study of human T cells and chemical hapten exposure (dated by TCRdb to the early 2020s). Regarding the study in general: For sensitization, 2% DPC in acetone was applied to a 2 cm by 2 cm area of upper inner arm skin. Patch testing was performed on the upper back with Finn chambers containing 0.01% DPC, and the patch tests were scored after 6 days according to International Contact Dermatitis Research Group standards. Peripheral blood TCR repertoire changes were tracked in vivo in alopecia patients during primary and secondary sensitization to the hapten diphenylcyclopropenone (DPC). For TCR sequencing, blood came from approximately 29 alopecia patients at anywhere from one to four time points (pre-sensitization, 2, 6 and 24 weeks). Libraries were combined into a pool for sequencing, and differences in TCR yield between samples came mainly from small differences in library volumes within the pool. Blood was sampled from patients pre-sensitization (week 0) and at 2, 6 and about 24 weeks after DPC sensitization. Throughout the roughly 23-week study period, patients were also given weekly therapeutic DPC doses on the scalp. The mostly female patient cohort included alopecia areata with under or over 50% scalp involvement, alopecia totalis and alopecia universalis. The paper's findings and limits, for the study overall: Significantly more large CDR3 similarity clusters were formed by expanded TCRs than by pre-sensitization or healthy control sets, consistent with antigen-driven responses. Patch test score was positively correlated with the number of PT1 expanded TCRs, with significance at thresholds 8, 16 and 32 but not at 4. DPC sensitization did not change the number of TCRs with a frequency above 1 in 1000, and there was no evidence of changes in global repertoire structure. Because every patient had alopecia, a presumed autoimmune disease, the patients' immune response might differ from that of healthy individuals. Repeated subsampling changed both the strength of the expansion versus patch-test correlation and the threshold at which the correlation became significant.

Libraries came from RACE. The sequencer was a NextSeq 500. Library preparation attached unique molecular identifiers to individual cDNA molecules for quantitative, reproducible TCR counting. Each blood RNA sample was used to sequence both TCR alpha and TCR beta chains. The original pipeline was this. A median of roughly 98,000 TCRs per sample was observed, with a range of roughly 20,000 to 700,000. V, J and CDR3 annotation of the TCR reads was performed with the Decombinator software suite. For the PS versus PT1 abundance plots, all samples were subsampled to the same number of TCRs (28,000). TCRs were defined as expanded if absent before sensitization and observed at least eight times at the 2-week time point. The public reads were reanalyzed by TCRdb: fastp trimming at Q25, MiXCR alignment, in-frame beta chains only. Merged by CDR3 protein, the rows form single entries marked with the most common genes and DNA. TCRdb's processing, not the authors', yielded these V and J calls. Within this sample are roughly 100,000 distinct CDR3 sequences, with about 10% of them counted one time only. The ten largest make up about 3% of the sample.

The sample's time point, from its label and the paper: pre-sensitization, week 0. This specimen's treatment or condition label, per the study, means: therapeutic diphenylcyclopropenone sensitization with weekly scalp DPC. At every patch-test visit, the blood draw took place before the patch test was put on. Patients were considered eligible if aged 18 to 70, diagnosed with alopecia and deemed suitable for DPC therapy, and patients were excluded if pregnant. Total RNA was extracted from unfractionated whole blood collected in Tempus Blood RNA tubes. This clonotype was observed a few times. Which antigen it targets is not known. Per-base quality was not reported, and no clone a single base away is much larger than it. V is clipped by 5 bases and J by 0 bases, and the sequence between their germline boundaries is 8 bases long. The CDR3 sequence holds 14 residues, the cysteine and phenylalanine included. Here the CDR3 DNA is all that survives: 42 bases in frame from base 1. According to the germline V gene, CDR1 reads MNHEY and CDR2 reads SVGEGT.

The material sequenced was whole blood, taken in connection with sensitization to the hapten diphenylcyclopropenone (DPC). The TCR originated in a woman in her fifties or sixties with alopecia areata. Some clones in this sample may be carry-over from other donors' samples. In this chain, TRBV6-2 or TRBV6-3 is recombined with TRBJ1-5; the D gene remains uncertain. Here is the DNA: TGTGCCAGCAGTAACTGGGGTAGCAATCAGCCCCAGCATTTT. This gives the protein CASSNWGSNQPQHF.